This entry is about one TCR beta chain. Antigen: not known. Germline V gene sequence: CDR1 ENHRY, CDR2 SYGVKD. The ends were cut back, 3 bases at V and 5 bases at J, with 2 bases in the middle. The CDR3 contains 12 residues. The entry originates in a study of T cell responses to AZD1222 COVID-19 vaccine. General observations from the study: Per reports, nearly half of all spike-specific TCRs target regions that are unmutated in variants. Sampled repertoires all dated from after the peak T cell response. Baseline seropositivity occurred in only a handful of AZD1222 recipients. Females made up more of the donors, who were largely white British, and clonal diversity may have come out too low.

Measured with immunoSEQ multiplex PCR; TCRdb has only the in-frame clones, and not every one. The sample has some 120,000 clones, over 75% seen once; the top ten hold approximately 19%. The sequencing used peripheral blood, collected on day 0 of MenACWY control vaccination. The receptor was isolated from an adult in good health. The rearrangement uses TRBV10-3 and TRBJ1-6; D is unresolved. DNA of the CDR3: TGTGCCATCAGTGACAATAATTCACCCCTCCACTTT. Protein product: CAISDNNSPLHF.